The present T cell receptor (beta chain) was sequenced within a study of cytomegalovirus exposure and HLA in healthy donors. Worth noting for this clone: Its target is not known.

The PCR contained 60 Vbeta and 13 Jbeta primers. Measured with immunoSEQ multiplex PCR; TCRdb has only the in-frame clones, and not every one. Here the sample spans some 120,000 clones, over 70% being singletons. General study points: Many donors carried some public TCRs, although rarity characterized most TCR sequences. Researchers reported in a later analysis that common viral pathogens appeared linked to several top clusters. The study listed about 150 cytomegalovirus-associated TCR beta chains.

The length of the CDR3 is 12 residues. J was trimmed by 3 bases and V by 9 bases; bases with no gene match: 4. Germline CDR1 and CDR2: SNHLY and FYNNEI. Sequenced input: PBMCs. The chain uses TRBV2 and TRBJ1-2, with 7 bases fitting TRBD1. The source of this sequence is a woman between 18 and 29 years old in good health and CMV-seronegative. The DNA for the CDR3 is TGTGCCAGGTCGGGACAGCACTATGGCTACACCTTC. Residues: CARSGQHYGYTF.